These 30 T cell receptor beta chains share one sample of origin, sequenced in a study of cytomegalovirus exposure and HLA in healthy donors. Sequenced by immunoSEQ multiplex PCR; TCRdb stores in-frame clones only, minus some. The table has about 110,000 clones, about 92% seen once. The specimen sequenced was PBMCs. The receptors were gathered from a woman between 18 and 29 years old in good health and CMV-seronegative.

This clone was seen only once. This rearrangement joins TRBV2 to TRBJ2-7, with TRBD2 identical over 8 bases. Germline V gene data show CDR1 as SNHLY and CDR2 as FYNNEI. The CDR3 consists of 14 residues. V shed 4 bases and J 2 bases; nucleotides not matched to a gene: 4. CDR3 loop: CASSGGLGAYEQYF. CDR3 DNA sequence: TGTGCCAGCAGTGGGGGACTAGGGGCCTACGAGCAGTACTTC.

The chain employs TRBV6-1 and TRBJ2-2, with a tentative D call TRBD1 (6 bases). Germline loops: CDR1 MNHNS, CDR2 SASEGT. Trimming pared 5 bases from V and 9 bases from J, leaving 13 bases between. The CDR3 consists of 13 residues. The chain's CDR3 is CASSSGQRRELFF. As DNA, the CDR3 is TGTGCCAGCAGTAGCGGACAGCGCCGGGAGCTGTTTTTT.

This chain uses TRBV7-9 with TRBJ1-2; D not resolved. CDR3 size: 14 residues. Germline V gene data show CDR1 as SEHNR and CDR2 as FQNEAQ (reference sequence). Trimming pared 5 bases from V and 6 bases from J, leaving 16 bases between. The CDR3 coding sequence is TGTGCCAGCAGCCTGCTATCCGGGTCGGATGGCTACACCTTC. Protein: CASSLLSGSDGYTF.

The chain recombines TRBV7-9 with TRBJ2-7, with TRBD2 matching 16 bases. The CDR3 length is 16 residues. The germline V gene encodes CDR1 SEHNR and CDR2 FQNEAQ (reference sequence). Trimming cost V 4 bases and J 5 bases; bases outside gene matches: 5. CDR3 DNA sequence: TGTGCCAGCAGCTCAGAGGGACTAGCGGGAGGGGACGAGCAGTACTTC. Amino acids: CASSSEGLAGGDEQYF.

The V and J genes are TRBV6-1 and TRBJ2-1; D is perhaps TRBD1 (5 bases). CDR1 is MNHNS, CDR2 SASEGT, per germline. Between the trimmed V and J ends, which lost 8 bases and 7 bases, there was a span of 21 bases. The CDR3 length is 15 residues. CDR3 protein: CASPPGPGLPNEQFF. In DNA form, the CDR3 reads TGTGCCAGCCCGCCCGGGCCAGGGCTTCCAAATGAGCAGTTCTTC.

The chain combines TRBV7-2 with TRBJ2-5; 9 positions match TRBD2. J was trimmed by 2 bases and V by 3 bases; bases with no gene match: 7. Germline assignment: CDR1 SGHTA and CDR2 FQGNSA. The CDR3 is 16 residues long. The CDR3: CASSFSPSGGQETQYF. As DNA, the CDR3 is TGTGCCAGCAGCTTTAGCCCCAGCGGGGGGCAAGAGACCCAGTACTTC.

This rearrangement joins TRBV28 to TRBJ1-5; TRBD1 agrees at 8 bases. Looked up from germline, CDR1 is MDHEN and CDR2 is SYDVKM. The CDR3 contains 17 residues. Unmatched junction bases numbered 13, after V lost 6 bases and J lost 3 bases. In DNA form, the CDR3 reads TGTGCCAGCAGCCGTAACAGGGGGAGACCTCTCAATCAGCCCCAGCATTTT. Protein: CASSRNRGRPLNQPQHF.

This clone has a handful of counts. This sequence joins TRBV5-6 and TRBJ1-1; maybe TRBD1 (6 bases). From germline, CDR1 is SGHDT and CDR2 YYEEEE. Between the trimmed V and J ends, which lost 4 bases and 6 bases, there was a span of 22 bases. The CDR3 runs to 16 residues. CDR3 region: CASSQLQGARSAEAFF. As DNA, the CDR3 is TGTGCCAGCAGCCAACTACAGGGAGCCCGAAGCGCTGAAGCTTTCTTT.

This chain joins TRBV9 and TRBJ1-4; 9 positions agree with TRBD1. The CDR3 sequence is 16 residues long. V lost 4 bases to trimming and J lost 7 bases; unmatched junction nucleotides: 11. Germline assignment: CDR1 SGDLS and CDR2 YYNGEE. The CDR3 reads CASSSYGQGRGEKLFF. CDR3 DNA: TGTGCCAGCAGCTCATACGGACAGGGGAGGGGTGAAAAACTGTTTTTT.

The CDR3 protein is CASSSDRGSNYNEQFF. The CDR3 DNA is TGTGCCAGCAGCTCGGACAGGGGGTCAAACTACAATGAGCAGTTCTTC. The chain is built from TRBV7-9 and TRBJ2-1; 10 positions agree with TRBD1. The length of the CDR3 is 16 residues. Germline V gene sequence: CDR1 SEHNR, CDR2 FQNEAQ (reference sequence). The V and J ends lost 4 bases and 3 bases, in that order; junction bases with no gene match: 6.

The V and J genes are TRBV10-3 and TRBJ2-7; TRBD1 agrees at 10 bases. The CDR3 length is 14 residues. CDR1 and CDR2 (germline): ENHRY, SYGVKD. The J segment lost 3 bases and the V segment lost 6 bases, leaving 5 bases of the junction unmatched. Here the CDR3 DNA reads TGTGCCATCAGGGACGGGACAGGGGTCTACGAGCAGTACTTC. Amino acid sequence: CAIRDGTGVYEQYF.

The chain joins TRBV7-9 to TRBJ1-2; 7 nucleotides line up with TRBD1. This CDR3 comprises 16 residues. The J segment lost 6 bases and the V segment lost 4 bases, leaving 14 bases of the junction unmatched. The V gene's germline CDR1 is SEHNR and CDR2 FQNEAQ (reference sequence). The CDR3 DNA reads as TGTGCCAGCAGCTCGACCCCTAGGGGGCGAAAAAATGGCTACACCTTC. Translating it yields CASSSTPRGRKNGYTF.

This chain connects TRBV5-6 to TRBJ2-7; a weak D match, TRBD1 (6 bases). Trimming left V 0 bases short and J 3 bases short, with 10 bases between. CDR1 is SGHDT, CDR2 YYEEEE, per germline. The CDR3 consists of 14 residues. DNA of the CDR3: TGTGCCAGCAGCTTGGGACAGGACATCTACGAGCAGTACTTC. This sequence encodes CASSLGQDIYEQYF. Complete variable domain (other parts from reference TRBV5-6 and TRBJ2-7): DAGVTQSPTHLIKTRGQQVTLRCSPKSGHDTVSWYQQALGQGPQFIFQYYEEEERQRGNFPDRFSGHQFPNYSSELNVNALLLGDSALYLCASSLGQDIYEQYFGPGTRLTVT.

The rearrangement links TRBV10-1 to TRBJ1-4; 8 nucleotides agree with TRBD1. Germline CDR1 reads WNHNN; CDR2 reads SYGVQD (reference sequence). CDR3 size: 15 residues. Unmatched junction bases numbered 4, after V lost 4 bases and J lost 3 bases. CDR3: CASSGLQGANEKLFF. DNA of the CDR3: TGCGCCAGCAGTGGGCTACAGGGGGCTAATGAAAAACTGTTTTTT.

The chain links TRBV29-1 to TRBJ2-1; a weak D match, TRBD1 (6 bases). The CDR3 loop spans 15 amino acids. The germline V gene encodes CDR1 SQVTM and CDR2 ANQGSEA. V lost 7 bases and J 0 bases, leaving 16 bases between the germline ends. The CDR3 protein is CSGTAFLSSYNEQFF. The CDR3 DNA reads TGCAGCGGGACAGCTTTTCTTAGCTCCTACAATGAGCAGTTCTTC.

The CDR3 sequence: CASSLVTTDTQYF. The CDR3 DNA follows: TGTGCCAGCAGTCTAGTAACCACAGATACGCAGTATTTT. The chain recombines TRBV6-1 with TRBJ2-3; D remains unclear. CDR1 is MNHNS, CDR2 SASEGT, per germline. V was trimmed by 5 bases and J by 2 bases, leaving 8 bases between them. CDR3 size: 13 residues.

The rearrangement joins TRBV28 to TRBJ2-1; 9 bases are a match to TRBD1. V trimming: 2 bases; J trimming: 9 bases; junction bases outside the gene matches: 8. Germline assignment: CDR1 MDHEN and CDR2 SYDVKM. The CDR3 spans 15 residues. CDR3 sequence reads: CASSLPGTGKVEQFF. The CDR3 coding sequence is TGTGCCAGCAGTTTACCCGGGACAGGGAAAGTTGAGCAGTTCTTC.

In this sample, this clone turned up once. The rearrangement links TRBV27 to TRBJ2-7, with D perhaps TRBD2 (5 bases). This CDR3 contains 15 residues. Between the trimmed V and J ends, which lost 3 bases and 3 bases, there was a span of 15 bases. Germline-derived CDR1 and CDR2 are MNHEY and SMNVEV (reference sequence). DNA for the CDR3: TGTGCCAGCAGTTTTCGTCGGGCGGGCAGCTACGAGCAGTACTTC. Translated: CASSFRRAGSYEQYF.

The chain combines TRBV28 with TRBJ2-1; 8 positions match TRBD1. The length of the CDR3 is 13 residues. CDR1 and CDR2 (germline): MDHEN, SYDVKM. V gave up 5 bases and J gave up 6 bases; unmatched junction bases: 3. The chain's CDR3 is CASSVGQVNEQFF. The CDR3 bases are TGTGCCAGCAGTGTGGGACAGGTCAATGAGCAGTTCTTC.

In this sample, this clone turned up once. J is TRBJ2-3 and V is TRBV27, with TRBD2 as a possible D gene (6 bases). CDR1 is MNHEY, CDR2 SMNVEV, per germline (reference sequence). This CDR3 is 15 amino acids long. The ends were cut back, 2 bases at V and 3 bases at J, with 12 bases in the middle. CDR3 protein: CASSLMRGLTDTQYF. The CDR3 coding sequence is TGTGCCAGCAGTTTAATGCGGGGTCTTACAGATACGCAGTATTTT.

J is TRBJ2-3 and V is TRBV27; D is perhaps TRBD1 (5 bases). The CDR3 spans 15 residues. Between the trimmed V and J ends, which lost 4 bases and 3 bases, there was a span of 14 bases. The V gene's germline CDR1 is MNHEY and CDR2 SMNVEV (reference sequence). For the CDR3, the DNA is TGTGCCAGCAGTTCTCAGGGTAGTGTGACAGATACGCAGTATTTT. This sequence encodes CASSSQGSVTDTQYF.

J is TRBJ1-1 and V is TRBV25-1; possible D gene TRBD1, 5 bases. The germline V gene encodes CDR1 MGHDK and CDR2 SYGVNS. Trimming took 3 bases from V and 3 from J, leaving 8 bases between them. The CDR3 is 13 amino acids. DNA for the CDR3: TGTGCCAGCAGTGACAGGGCGGACACTGAAGCTTTCTTT. Translating it yields CASSDRADTEAFF. The complete variable domain, with remaining parts taken from reference TRBV25-1 and TRBJ1-1, reads EADIYQTPRYLVIGTGKKITLECSQTMGHDKMYWYQQDPGMELHLIHYSYGVNSTEKGDLSSESTVSRIRTEHFPLTLESARPSHTSQYLCASSDRADTEAFFGQGTRLTVV.

This chain connects TRBV4-3 to TRBJ1-3; TRBD1 agrees at 7 bases. There are 15 residues in the CDR3. Germline loops: CDR1 LGHNA, CDR2 YSLEER. After removal of 4 bases from V and 4 bases from J, the junction contained 7 bases not matched to a gene. Here the CDR3 DNA reads TGCGCCAGCAGCCCCCAGACAGGGCTCGGAAACACCATATATTTT. Its protein product is CASSPQTGLGNTIYF.

Written as DNA, the CDR3 is TGTGCCAGCAGTGTAACTAGCGGGGATGCTAACGAGCAGTACTTC. Its protein product is CASSVTSGDANEQYF. The chain joins TRBV6-1 to TRBJ2-7; 10 bases are a match to TRBD2. Germline V gene data show CDR1 as MNHNS and CDR2 as SASEGT. The V gene end was trimmed by 4 bases and the J gene end by 5 bases; junction bases not matched to a gene: 8. This CDR3 comprises 15 residues.

The chain carries TRBV4-3 and TRBJ1-4, with no clear D. The CDR3 consists of 13 residues. Per germline, CDR1 LGHNA and CDR2 YSLEER. V lost 3 bases and J lost 6, with 8 bases in between. CDR3 nucleotide sequence: TGCGCCAGCAGCCACGGGTTGGATGAAAAACTGTTTTTT. Translated: CASSHGLDEKLFF.

This chain connects TRBV4-1 to TRBJ2-5; a possible D gene is TRBD1 (8 bases). V was cut by 5 bases and J by 4 bases, with 14 bases left in between. Germline V gene lookup returns CDR1 MGHRA and CDR2 YSYEKL. The CDR3 sequence is 14 residues long. Here the CDR3 reads CASSLQGGGETQYF. The CDR3 bases are TGCGCCAGCAGCTTACAGGGGGGGGGAGAGACCCAGTACTTC.

This clone was seen only a few times. V and J are TRBV10-3 and TRBJ2-7; a weak D match, TRBD2 (7 bases). CDR3 length: 14 residues. Germline V gene data show CDR1 as ENHRY and CDR2 as SYGVKD. V lost 3 bases to trimming and J lost 3 bases, with 12 bases between them. The CDR3 spells CAISETGGHYEQYF. The CDR3 DNA follows: TGTGCCATCAGTGAAACCGGGGGGCACTACGAGCAGTACTTC.

This chain connects TRBV4-1 to TRBJ2-1; 8 bases line up with TRBD2. The V and J ends lost 4 bases and 7 bases, in that order; junction bases with no gene match: 6. This CDR3 has 14 amino acids. Per germline, CDR1 MGHRA and CDR2 YSYEKL. CDR3 region: CASSPGRVWNEQFF. The CDR3 region has the DNA TGCGCCAGCAGCCCCGGGAGGGTCTGGAATGAGCAGTTCTTC.

The chain uses TRBV10-3 and TRBJ1-5; TRBD1 aligns across 12 bases. Germline V CDR1 and CDR2: ENHRY, SYGVKD. The trim removed 4 bases at V and 4 bases at J, leaving 2 bases unmatched. The CDR3 is 15 amino acids. CDR3 DNA: TGTGCCATCAGTGGGGGACAGGGGGCGAATCAGCCCCAGCATTTT. Protein sequence: CAISGGQGANQPQHF.

The rearrangement links TRBV30 to TRBJ1-1; D is perhaps TRBD1 (5 bases). V was shortened by 2 bases and J by 2 bases, with 9 bases between the two germline ends. The germline CDR1 and CDR2 sequences are GTSNPN and SVGIG (reference sequence). This CDR3 spans 13 amino acids. The CDR3 here is CAWSRQTNTEAFF. In DNA form, the CDR3 reads TGTGCCTGGAGTAGACAGACTAACACTGAAGCTTTCTTT.